This T cell receptor beta chain was captured in a study of a mutant IDH1 vaccine in newly diagnosed glioma. Study in general: Eight vaccine injections were given to patients in weeks 1, 3, 5, 7, 11, 15, 19 and 23. Patients got radiotherapy, temozolomide, or both beforehand, and most got both.

Overall study findings and caveats: Among top peripheral T cell clonotypes, changes seemed unrelated to pseudoprogression.

Comment on this clone: Its target is unknown.

Measured with immunoSEQ multiplex PCR; TCRdb has only the in-frame clones, and not every one. This sample has approximately 30,000 clones, with about four fifths found just once. The length of the CDR3 is 15 residues. V was pared by 2 bases and J by 8 bases, with 15 bases between. Germline V gene lookup returns CDR1 ENHRY and CDR2 SYGVKD. Time point: week 23, last vaccination. Alongside topical imiquimod, each dose of vaccine comprised 300 ug of mutant IDH1 20-mer peptide. The donors' diagnosis was new WHO grade 3 or 4 astrocytoma that was IDH1-mutant and ATRX-lost. This TCR came from a woman in her twenties or thirties with glioma. This rearrangement joins TRBV10-3 to TRBJ1-4; D perhaps matches TRBD1 (6 bases). The sample here was PBMCs, taken from a glioma patient whose treatment included an IDH1 peptide vaccine. The CDR3 DNA reads TGTGCCATCAGTGAGCCCGGACAGTTTGGAGAAAAACTGTTTTTT. Translating gives CAISEPGQFGEKLFF.